A selection of T cell receptor beta chains follows, all from one sample in a study of shared clonotypes between healthy human individuals. The repertoire was sequenced with immunoSEQ multiplex PCR; TCRdb's copy has only in-frame clones and lacks some. This sample has about 2.1 million clones; about 94% occur once, and the top ten carry under 2%. Material for sequencing was naive CD8+ T cells from PBMCs. The receptor source for this set is a man aged 18 to 29 in good health. Some clones in this sample may be carry-over from other donors' samples. The CDR3 runs from the conserved cysteine through the conserved F or W. D genes are given only for firm matches. Clone size, where shown, is once, few, many, or a class for clones that have expanded.

>TRBJ2-7|TRBD2|TRBV9|few
CASSVGASGSYEQYF
TGTGCCAGCAGCGTAGGGGCTAGCGGGTCCTACGAGCAGTACTTC
>TRBJ2-7|TRBD2|TRBV28|-
CASSFPGLAESSYEQYF
TGTGCCAGCAGTTTTCCGGGACTAGCGGAAAGCTCCTACGAGCAGTACTTC
>TRBJ1-2|-|TRBV29-1|-
CSVDGQGSRGYTF
TGCAGCGTTGACGGGCAGGGAAGTCGAGGCTACACCTTC
>TRBJ2-2|-|TRBV7-3|-
CASSLLANTGELFF
TGTGCCAGCAGCTTATTAGCGAACACCGGGGAGCTGTTTTTT
>TRBJ1-2|TRBD1|TRBV5-4|-
CASSPRGTGYGYTF
TGTGCCAGCAGCCCACGCGGGACAGGGTATGGCTACACCTTC
>TRBJ2-3|TRBD1|TRBV7-8|-
CASRSTGGTDTQYF
TGTGCCAGCAGGTCTACAGGGGGCACAGATACGCAGTATTTT
>TRBJ2-1|-|TRBV7-6|-
CASSSQRLISRGGEQFF
TGTGCCAGCAGCTCCCAAAGACTAATATCGAGGGGAGGTGAGCAGTTCTTC
>TRBJ2-7|TRBD1|TRBV27|-
CASSFQGAGYEQYF
TGTGCCAGCAGTTTCCAGGGGGCTGGTTACGAGCAGTACTTC
>TRBJ1-2|-|TRBV2|-
CASIQGGGYTF
TGTGCCAGCATTCAGGGAGGCGGCTACACCTTC
>TRBJ1-2|-|TRBV27|-
CASGPGLYGYTF
TGTGCCAGCGGGCCGGGCCTCTATGGCTACACCTTC
>TRBJ1-1|-|TRBV27|-
CASSLGQVGTEAFF
TGTGCCAGCAGTTTAGGGCAGGTGGGCACTGAAGCTTTCTTT
>TRBJ1-1|TRBD1|TRBV6-5|-
CASRLSRTGGTEAFF
TGTGCCAGCAGGCTATCAAGGACAGGCGGGACTGAAGCTTTCTTT
>TRBJ2-1|-|TRBV7-9|-
CASSRGGINEQFF
TGTGCCAGCAGTCGAGGGGGTATCAATGAGCAGTTCTTC
>TRBJ1-2|-|TRBV18|-
CASSPYGGNYGYTF
TGTGCCAGCTCACCATATGGGGGGAACTATGGCTACACCTTC
>TRBJ2-3|-|TRBV15|-
CATSRLPGTVRTDTQYF
TGTGCCACCAGCAGACTCCCGGGCACAGTTCGCACAGATACGCAGTATTTT
>TRBJ2-1|-|TRBV7-9|-
CASSFGGHEQFF
TGTGCCAGCAGCTTTGGGGGCCATGAGCAGTTCTTC
>TRBJ1-5|-|TRBV7-9|-
CASSLAGPNQPQHF
TGTGCCAGCAGCTTAGCCGGGCCCAATCAGCCCCAGCATTTT
>TRBJ2-7|-|TRBV5-6|-
CASSLGASYEQYF
TGTGCCAGCAGCTTGGGGGCCTCCTACGAGCAGTACTTC
>TRBJ1-2|-|TRBV11-2|-
CASSSGRRGGYTF
TGTGCCAGCAGCTCCGGTCGTCGAGGTGGCTACACCTTC
>TRBJ2-7|TRBD2|TRBV27|-
CASSLSAGGLISEQYF
TGTGCCAGCAGTTTATCGGCGGGAGGCCTGATCTCCGAGCAGTACTTC
>TRBJ2-7|TRBD2|TRBV10-3|-
CAISESGGRDYEQYF
TGTGCCATCAGTGAGTCAGGCGGGAGAGACTACGAGCAGTACTTC
>TRBJ2-1|TRBD2|TRBV4-1|-
CASSQVAGGYNEQFF
TGCGCCAGCAGCCAAGTAGCGGGAGGGTACAATGAGCAGTTCTTC
>TRBJ1-4|-|TRBV9|-
CASSPGRINEKLFF
TGTGCCAGCAGCCCGGGACGGATTAATGAAAAACTGTTTTTT
>TRBJ1-5|-|TRBV4-1|once
CASSTIWLGGNQPQHF
TGCGCCAGCAGCACTATCTGGCTGGGAGGCAATCAGCCCCAGCATTTT
>TRBJ2-2|TRBD2|TRBV27|-
CASKSGILNTGELFF
TGTGCCAGCAAGAGCGGGATATTGAACACCGGGGAGCTGTTTTTT
>TRBJ2-7|TRBD1|TRBV29-1|-
CSVGTGGSYEQYF
TGCAGCGTTGGAACAGGGGGTTCCTACGAGCAGTACTTC
>TRBJ2-1|TRBD2|TRBV13|-
CASSSIGLADIEIAYNEQFF
TGTGCCAGCAGCTCAATTGGACTAGCGGATATCGAGATTGCCTACAATGAGCAGTTCTTC
>TRBJ2-4|-|TRBV9|once
CASSVGGLAKNIQYF
TGTGCCAGCAGCGTAGGGGGCTTAGCCAAAAACATTCAGTACTTC
>TRBJ2-2|-|TRBV15|-
CATSSFRDPPGGELFF
TGTGCCACCAGCAGTTTCCGGGACCCACCGGGGGGGGAGCTGTTTTTT